The rows below give T cell receptor beta chains drawn from one sample of a study of neurological immune-mediated disorders. MiXCR was run by TCRdb on the 5' RACE reads, yielding one entry per CDR3 protein. The sample has 80,000 to 100,000 distinct CDR3 sequences; around 3.4% are singletons. Source material: PBMCs. These TCRs come from a woman aged 50 to 60 with multiple sclerosis. Both conserved end residues are part of each CDR3. Fields, in order: D gene, clone size, V gene, J gene, CDR3 DNA, CDR3 protein. A D gene is named only where the DNA matches it firmly. Not every row has a clone size; where given, it reads once, few, many or a size class.

D gene: NA; clone size: many; V gene: TRBV10-3; J gene: TRBJ2-3; CDR3 DNA: TGTGCCATCAGTGAAAACACAGATACGCAGTATTTT; CDR3 protein: CAISENTDTQYF
D gene: NA; clone size: NA; V gene: TRBV7-2; J gene: TRBJ2-2; CDR3 DNA: TGTGCCAGCAGCTTAGTTTCTCCCGGGGAGCTGTTTTTT; CDR3 protein: CASSLVSPGELFF
D gene: NA; clone size: many; V gene: TRBV12-3/TRBV12-4; J gene: TRBJ1-2; CDR3 DNA: TGTGCCACACGGGGGGTCTATGGCTACACCTTC; CDR3 protein: CATRGVYGYTF
D gene: TRBD1; clone size: many; V gene: TRBV5-1; J gene: TRBJ1-1; CDR3 DNA: TGCGCCAGCAGCTTGTCACAGGGGGGTACTGAAGCTTTCTTT; CDR3 protein: CASSLSQGGTEAFF
D gene: NA; clone size: many; V gene: TRBV11-2; J gene: TRBJ1-2; CDR3 DNA: TGTGCCAGCAGCTTAGGGGGGAGCAGTCGCCGTGATGGCTACACCTTC; CDR3 protein: CASSLGGSSRRDGYTF
D gene: NA; clone size: many; V gene: TRBV14; J gene: TRBJ2-5; CDR3 DNA: TGTGCCAGCAGCCAAGGGCGGGGGCCCCAGTACTTC; CDR3 protein: CASSQGRGPQYF
D gene: TRBD2; clone size: many; V gene: TRBV28; J gene: TRBJ2-7; CDR3 DNA: TGTGCCAGCAGGGGACTAGCGGGGGGGCCCGAGCAGTACTTC; CDR3 protein: CASRGLAGGPEQYF
D gene: NA; clone size: few; V gene: TRBV20-1; J gene: TRBJ1-1; CDR3 DNA: TGCAGTGCAAGAAGGGGAAGCACTGAAGCTTTCTTT; CDR3 protein: CSARRGSTEAFF
D gene: NA; clone size: many; V gene: TRBV20-1; J gene: TRBJ2-1; CDR3 DNA: TGCAGTGCGCCCACCGACAGCGAAATCTTCTTC; CDR3 protein: CSAPTDSEIFF
D gene: NA; clone size: NA; V gene: TRBV12-3/TRBV12-4; J gene: TRBJ1-5; CDR3 DNA: TGTGCCAGCAGTTTCGAAGGGAATAGCAATAAGACCCAGAATTTT; CDR3 protein: CASSFEGNSNKTQNF
D gene: NA; clone size: NA; V gene: TRBV20-1; J gene: TRBJ2-7; CDR3 DNA: TGCAGTGCTAGGGACAACCCCTACGAGCAGTACTTC; CDR3 protein: CSARDNPYEQYF
D gene: TRBD1; clone size: many; V gene: TRBV3-1; J gene: TRBJ1-5; CDR3 DNA: TGTGCCAGCAGCCAAACTGCCGGGACAGGATATAGCAATCAGCCCCAGCATTTT; CDR3 protein: CASSQTAGTGYSNQPQHF
D gene: TRBD1; clone size: many; V gene: TRBV20-1; J gene: TRBJ2-7; CDR3 DNA: TGCAGTGCTAGGACAGGGGGCAGGTACGAGCAGTACTTC; CDR3 protein: CSARTGGRYEQYF
D gene: NA; clone size: many; V gene: TRBV19; J gene: TRBJ2-2; CDR3 DNA: TGTGCCAGTAGTAGCGGGACACGTTACACCGGGGAGCTGTTTTTT; CDR3 protein: CASSSGTRYTGELFF
D gene: NA; clone size: many; V gene: TRBV9; J gene: TRBJ1-1; CDR3 DNA: TGTGCCAGCAGCGTAGAACAGATTCACACTGAAGCTTTCTTT; CDR3 protein: CASSVEQIHTEAFF
D gene: TRBD2; clone size: NA; V gene: TRBV12-3/TRBV12-4; J gene: TRBJ2-1; CDR3 DNA: TGTGCCAGCAGTTTAGACAGCGGGGGTTTAAAACGGTTCTTC; CDR3 protein: CASSLDSGGLKRFF
D gene: NA; clone size: many; V gene: TRBV5-1; J gene: TRBJ2-1; CDR3 DNA: TGCGCCAGCAGCTTGGAACAGGGTCTTTACAATGAGCAGTTCTTC; CDR3 protein: CASSLEQGLYNEQFF
D gene: NA; clone size: many; V gene: TRBV3-1; J gene: TRBJ1-6; CDR3 DNA: TGTGCCAGCAGCCAAGATCCCGGGCGGTCACCCCTCCACTTT; CDR3 protein: CASSQDPGRSPLHF
D gene: TRBD2; clone size: many; V gene: TRBV7-6; J gene: TRBJ2-5; CDR3 DNA: TGTGCCAGCAGCAAGCGGGGGGGCGGAGAGACCCAGTACTTC; CDR3 protein: CASSKRGGGETQYF
D gene: TRBD1; clone size: many; V gene: TRBV20-1; J gene: TRBJ1-6; CDR3 DNA: TGCAGTGCTAGAGATCCCCAGGGGGCGCAGGATTCACCCCTCCACTTT; CDR3 protein: CSARDPQGAQDSPLHF
D gene: NA; clone size: many; V gene: TRBV11-3; J gene: TRBJ1-1; CDR3 DNA: TGTGCCAGCAGCCACTCGAGGCGGAACACTGAAGCTTTCTTT; CDR3 protein: CASSHSRRNTEAFF
D gene: TRBD1; clone size: many; V gene: TRBV5-1; J gene: TRBJ2-3; CDR3 DNA: TGCGCCAGCAGCAGGGGACAGAACACAGATACGCAGTATTTT; CDR3 protein: CASSRGQNTDTQYF
D gene: TRBD1; clone size: many; V gene: TRBV5-6; J gene: TRBJ2-7; CDR3 DNA: TGTGCCAGCAGCAGGAGCGCCGACAGGGGGCGGCCGGGCTACGAGCAGTACTTC; CDR3 protein: CASSRSADRGRPGYEQYF
D gene: TRBD1; clone size: few; V gene: TRBV10-3; J gene: TRBJ2-2; CDR3 DNA: TGTGCCATCAGAAGACAGGGAAACACCGGGGAGCTGTTTTTT; CDR3 protein: CAIRRQGNTGELFF
D gene: NA; clone size: many; V gene: TRBV2; J gene: TRBJ1-5; CDR3 DNA: TGTGCCAGCAGCGTAAGCAGAGGGCGGTGGAATCAGCCCCAGCATTTT; CDR3 protein: CASSVSRGRWNQPQHF
D gene: TRBD1; clone size: many; V gene: TRBV20-1; J gene: TRBJ2-7; CDR3 DNA: TGCAGTGCTAGAGCGGGACAGGGATCCCTCGAGCAGTACTTC; CDR3 protein: CSARAGQGSLEQYF
D gene: TRBD1; clone size: few; V gene: TRBV4-3; J gene: TRBJ1-4; CDR3 DNA: TGCGCCAGCAGCCACTCAGGGGGCGGCGGTGAAAAACTGTTTTTT; CDR3 protein: CASSHSGGGGEKLFF
D gene: TRBD1; clone size: many; V gene: TRBV20-1; J gene: TRBJ2-7; CDR3 DNA: TGCAGTGCTAGAGATATGACAGGGCGACCCTACGAGCAGTACTTC; CDR3 protein: CSARDMTGRPYEQYF
D gene: NA; clone size: many; V gene: TRBV20-1; J gene: TRBJ2-3; CDR3 DNA: TGCAGTGCTATAGGGTCCACAGATACGCAGTATTTT; CDR3 protein: CSAIGSTDTQYF
D gene: TRBD2; clone size: many; V gene: TRBV6-6; J gene: TRBJ2-7; CDR3 DNA: TGTGCCAGCAGTTACGAGCGGGGGGTCGACGAGCAGTACTTC; CDR3 protein: CASSYERGVDEQYF
D gene: NA; clone size: many; V gene: TRBV11-1; J gene: TRBJ2-7; CDR3 DNA: TGTGCCAGCAGCACGGCGGGCTCCTACGAGCAGTACTTC; CDR3 protein: CASSTAGSYEQYF
D gene: TRBD1; clone size: many; V gene: TRBV29-1; J gene: TRBJ2-7; CDR3 DNA: TGCAGCGTTGAAGTACCGGGACAGACCTACGAGCAGTACTTC; CDR3 protein: CSVEVPGQTYEQYF
D gene: NA; clone size: many; V gene: TRBV20-1; J gene: TRBJ1-2; CDR3 DNA: TGCAGTGCTAGAAGGACGGCTAACTATGGCTACACCTTC; CDR3 protein: CSARRTANYGYTF
D gene: TRBD2; clone size: many; V gene: TRBV20-1; J gene: TRBJ2-7; CDR3 DNA: TGCAGTGCTAGAGGTCGGTCCGGACTAGCGGGGGTCAATTCCTACGAGCAGTACTTC; CDR3 protein: CSARGRSGLAGVNSYEQYF
D gene: NA; clone size: many; V gene: TRBV20-1; J gene: TRBJ2-7; CDR3 DNA: TGCAGTGCTAGCGTACAGGCCGCCTACGAGCAGTACTTC; CDR3 protein: CSASVQAAYEQYF
D gene: TRBD2; clone size: many; V gene: TRBV5-1; J gene: TRBJ2-1; CDR3 DNA: TGCGCCAGCAGCCGACTAGCGGGGATTAATGAGCAGTTCTTC; CDR3 protein: CASSRLAGINEQFF
D gene: NA; clone size: many; V gene: TRBV20-1; J gene: TRBJ1-5; CDR3 DNA: TGCAGTGCTAGGCAGGGCAATCAGCCCCAGCATTTT; CDR3 protein: CSARQGNQPQHF
D gene: TRBD1; clone size: few; V gene: TRBV7-6; J gene: TRBJ2-1; CDR3 DNA: TGTGCCAGCAGCGTTGGACAGGGGGCGTCCTACAATGAGCAGTTCTTC; CDR3 protein: CASSVGQGASYNEQFF
D gene: TRBD1; clone size: many; V gene: TRBV7-8; J gene: TRBJ1-1; CDR3 DNA: TGTGCCAGCAGCCGGAGACAGGGGGCAGGGTCCCTCTTGAACACTGAAGCTTTCTTT; CDR3 protein: CASSRRQGAGSLLNTEAFF
D gene: NA; clone size: many; V gene: TRBV9; J gene: TRBJ2-1; CDR3 DNA: TGTGCCAGCAGCGTAGGAGGGGGGGTCTCCTACAATGAGCAGTTCTTC; CDR3 protein: CASSVGGGVSYNEQFF
D gene: TRBD2; clone size: many; V gene: TRBV5-1; J gene: TRBJ2-1; CDR3 DNA: TGCGCCAGCAGCTTCGGACAAGGACTAGCGGGGGACAATGAGCAGTTCTTC; CDR3 protein: CASSFGQGLAGDNEQFF
D gene: TRBD1; clone size: many; V gene: TRBV5-5; J gene: TRBJ1-4; CDR3 DNA: TGTGCCAGCAGCTACGGAGCCGGGACAGGCCGGAACAATGAAAAACTGTTTTTT; CDR3 protein: CASSYGAGTGRNNEKLFF
D gene: TRBD1; clone size: many; V gene: TRBV20-1; J gene: TRBJ1-4; CDR3 DNA: TGCAGTGCTAGGGCCACCTCCGGGACAGGGGGCGAAAAACTGTTTTTT; CDR3 protein: CSARATSGTGGEKLFF
D gene: NA; clone size: NA; V gene: TRBV6-4; J gene: TRBJ2-1; CDR3 DNA: TGTGCCAGCAGTGATGGTACTCGGTGGAATGAGCAGTTCTTC; CDR3 protein: CASSDGTRWNEQFF
D gene: NA; clone size: many; V gene: TRBV5-4; J gene: TRBJ2-4; CDR3 DNA: TGTGCCAGCAGCTTGGAACCCCGGACCAAAAACATTCAGTACTTC; CDR3 protein: CASSLEPRTKNIQYF
D gene: NA; clone size: many; V gene: TRBV5-1; J gene: TRBJ2-1; CDR3 DNA: TGCGCCAGCAGCTTGGCGGGGACTTTAATGGGGAATGAGCAGTTCTTC; CDR3 protein: CASSLAGTLMGNEQFF
D gene: TRBD2; clone size: many; V gene: TRBV20-1; J gene: TRBJ2-5; CDR3 DNA: TGCAGTGCTAAGGGTTGGCGGGGGGAGGGGACCCAGTACTTC; CDR3 protein: CSAKGWRGEGTQYF
D gene: TRBD2; clone size: many; V gene: TRBV28; J gene: TRBJ2-3; CDR3 DNA: TGTGCCAGCAGCCCAAGACTAGCGGGTTTCACAGATACGCAGTATTTT; CDR3 protein: CASSPRLAGFTDTQYF
D gene: NA; clone size: many; V gene: TRBV7-7; J gene: TRBJ2-5; CDR3 DNA: TGTGCTAGCAGCTTAGCGTTTGGAGAGACCCAGTACTTC; CDR3 protein: CASSLAFGETQYF
D gene: NA; clone size: many; V gene: TRBV2; J gene: TRBJ1-5; CDR3 DNA: TGTGCCAGCAGTTTGGGTCAGCCCCAGCATTTT; CDR3 protein: CASSLGQPQHF
D gene: TRBD2; clone size: NA; V gene: TRBV6-5; J gene: TRBJ2-3; CDR3 DNA: TGTGCCAGCAGTTCCACTAGCGGGGTGACAGATACGCAGTATTTT; CDR3 protein: CASSSTSGVTDTQYF
D gene: NA; clone size: many; V gene: TRBV20-1; J gene: TRBJ2-2; CDR3 DNA: TGCAGTGCTAGACTCCAGGGGACCGGGGAGCTGTTTTTT; CDR3 protein: CSARLQGTGELFF
D gene: TRBD1; clone size: NA; V gene: TRBV6-5; J gene: TRBJ2-7; CDR3 DNA: TGTGCCAGCAGCCCTAGCCGGACAGGGGGTGTCAACGAGCAGTACTTC; CDR3 protein: CASSPSRTGGVNEQYF
D gene: NA; clone size: many; V gene: TRBV5-5; J gene: TRBJ1-5; CDR3 DNA: TGTGCCAGCAGCCAGGACGGGGTGAATCAGCCCCAGCATTTT; CDR3 protein: CASSQDGVNQPQHF
D gene: TRBD2; clone size: many; V gene: TRBV6-5; J gene: TRBJ2-1; CDR3 DNA: TGTGCCAGCAGAGGGACTAGCGTAACGGGTGAGCAGTTCTTC; CDR3 protein: CASRGTSVTGEQFF